This record covers a single TCR beta chain. From germline, CDR1 is MNHEY and CDR2 SMNVEV (reference sequence). The CDR3 length is 13 residues. The V and J ends lost 7 bases and 8 bases respectively, with 15 bases between them. The sample belongs to a study of blood T cell repertoires in COVID-19. Across the study: Whether acute or convalescent, the COVID-19 samples came from the United States, Italy and Spain.

Using immunoSEQ multiplex PCR, the repertoire was profiled, and TCRdb retains in-frame clones only, with some absent. Here the sample spans over 150,000 clones, 76% being singletons. This rearrangement joins TRBV27 to TRBJ2-1, with D perhaps matching TRBD2 (6 bases). The TCR was taken from a woman older than 75 with acute or convalescent COVID-19. Sample: peripheral blood. The CDR3 sequence is CASTGVARDEQFF. The CDR3 DNA is TGTGCCAGCACGGGAGTGGCTCGCGATGAGCAGTTCTTC.